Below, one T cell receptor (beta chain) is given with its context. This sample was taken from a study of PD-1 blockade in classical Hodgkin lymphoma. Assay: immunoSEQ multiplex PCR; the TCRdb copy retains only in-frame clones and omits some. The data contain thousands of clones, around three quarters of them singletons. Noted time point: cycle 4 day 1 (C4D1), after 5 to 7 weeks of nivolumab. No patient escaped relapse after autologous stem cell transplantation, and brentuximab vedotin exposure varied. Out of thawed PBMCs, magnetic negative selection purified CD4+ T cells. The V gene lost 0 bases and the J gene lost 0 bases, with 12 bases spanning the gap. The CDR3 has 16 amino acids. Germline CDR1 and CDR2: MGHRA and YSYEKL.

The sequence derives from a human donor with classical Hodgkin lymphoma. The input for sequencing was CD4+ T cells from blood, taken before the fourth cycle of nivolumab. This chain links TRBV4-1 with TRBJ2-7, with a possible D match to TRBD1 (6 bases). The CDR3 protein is CASSQEGGPSSYEQYF. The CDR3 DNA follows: TGCGCCAGCAGCCAAGAAGGGGGACCAAGCTCCTACGAGCAGTACTTC.